The 28 T cell receptor beta chains below come from one sample, sequenced in a study of T cell repertoires in cytomegalovirus infection. TCRdb reprocessed the reads with MiXCR, giving one entry per CDR3 protein. The sample shows hundreds of thousands of distinct CDR3 sequences, 8% to 10% of them seen only once. Sequenced material: PBMCs. The source of these receptors is a human donor in good health (CMV status not recorded). Some clones in this sample may be carry-over from other donors' samples.

This clonotype appeared many times. This chain joins TRBV6-5 and TRBJ1-1, with D possibly matching TRBD1 (5 bases). The length of the CDR3 is 17 residues. Germline V gene sequence: CDR1 MNHEY, CDR2 SVGAGI. Trimming took 0 bases from V and 0 from J, leaving 14 bases between them. CDR3 residues: CASSYSTFGALNTEAFF. The CDR3 DNA follows: TGTGCCAGCAGTTACTCGACGTTCGGGGCCCTGAACACTGAAGCTTTCTTT.

This sequence joins TRBV7-9 and TRBJ2-1; no reliable D call. This CDR3 has 14 amino acids. In germline, CDR1 is SEHNR, CDR2 FQNEAQ (reference sequence). The ends were cut back, 2 bases at V and 1 base at J, with 6 bases in the middle. CDR3: CASSLPGSYNEQFF. The CDR3 DNA is TGTGCCAGCAGCTTACCCGGATCCTACAATGAGCAGTTCTTC.

This chain joins TRBV2 and TRBJ1-5; TRBD1 aligns across 11 bases. V lost 11 bases and J lost 6; bases outside the gene matches: 3. This CDR3 contains 12 residues. The germline CDR1 and CDR2 sequences are SNHLY and FYNNEI. The CDR3 reads CAGQGAGQPQHF. The CDR3, as DNA: TGTGCCGGACAGGGGGCAGGTCAGCCCCAGCATTTT.

The J gene is TRBJ2-6, the V gene TRBV5-5; 11 bases line up with TRBD1. The V gene's germline CDR1 is SGHKS and CDR2 YYEKEE (reference sequence). V lost 6 bases, J lost 1 base, and 3 bases stayed unmatched. The CDR3 has 16 amino acids. The CDR3 bases are TGTGCCAGCACCGGACAGGGGGCTTCTGGGGCCAACGTCCTGACTTTC. This codes for CASTGQGASGANVLTF. Full variable domain (missing parts from reference TRBV5-5 and TRBJ2-6): DAGVTQSPTHLIKTRGQQVTLRCSPISGHKSVSWYQQVLGQGPQFIFQYYEKEERGRGNFPDRFSARQFPNYSSELNVNALLLGDSALYLCASTGQGASGANVLTFGAGSRLTVL.

Ten or more counts support this clonotype. The gene calls are TRBV12-3 or TRBV12-4 and TRBJ1-2; perhaps TRBD1 as D (5 bases). Trimming took off 5 bases at V and 6 bases at J, with 16 bases between the two ends. The length of the CDR3 is 14 residues. The CDR3, as DNA: TGTGCCAGCAGTCGGGGGACTGCCCGGAATGGCTACACCTTC. It encodes CASSRGTARNGYTF.

The chain couples TRBV6-2 or TRBV6-3 to TRBJ2-5, with TRBD1 matching 10 bases. CDR1 is MNHEY, CDR2 SVGEGT, per germline. This CDR3 has 16 amino acids. The ends lost 0 bases at V and 4 bases at J; junction bases unmatched: 5. The CDR3 region is CASSYSSGQGIETQYF. CDR3 bases: TGTGCCAGCAGTTACTCGTCGGGACAGGGGATAGAGACCCAGTACTTC.

The genes are TRBV23-1 and TRBJ2-5; D might be TRBD1 (5 bases). TRBV23-1 is an ORF, and what it does is uncertain. The V gene lost 6 bases and the J gene lost 1 base, with 12 bases spanning the gap. CDR3 size: 14 residues. DNA for the CDR3: TGCGCCAGCAGACCAGACAGTTCCCAAGAGACCCAGTACTTC. Residues: CASRPDSSQETQYF.

This clonotype has just a few counts. The chain links TRBV11-2 to TRBJ2-7; the match to TRBD1 covers 10 bases. Germline V gene lookup returns CDR1 SGHAT and CDR2 FQNNGV. The length of the CDR3 is 17 residues. The ends lost 2 bases at V and 3 bases at J; junction bases unmatched: 10. The CDR3 loop reads CASSLTKTGGLFYEQYF. The CDR3 region has the DNA TGTGCCAGCAGCTTAACTAAGACAGGGGGCCTTTTCTACGAGCAGTACTTC.

The CDR3 nucleotides read TGTGCCAGCAGCTTAGCGGGTAGAGGTGATGAAAAACTGTTTTTT. Its protein is CASSLAGRGDEKLFF. The chain carries TRBV7-9 and TRBJ1-4, with no clear D. The CDR3 spans 15 residues. The germline V gene encodes CDR1 SEHNR and CDR2 FQNEAQ (reference sequence). Trimming took 0 bases from V and 6 from J, leaving 11 bases between them.

The sample holds many counts of this clonotype. The chain has TRBV7-8 and TRBJ1-1; weak D call: TRBD1 (5 bases). Germline CDR1 is SGHVS and CDR2 is FQNEAQ. Deletions cut 5 bases from V and 0 bases from J, with 16 bases between. The CDR3 runs 16 residues. This CDR3 reads CASSPPEKGMNTEAFF. The CDR3 nucleotides read TGTGCCAGCAGCCCCCCGGAGAAGGGGATGAACACTGAAGCTTTCTTT. The complete variable domain, with remaining parts taken from reference TRBV7-8 and TRBJ1-1, reads GAGVSQSPRYKVAKRGQDVALRCDPISGHVSLFWYQQALGQGPEFLTYFQNEAQLDKSGLPSDRFFAERPEGSVSTLKIQRTQQEDSAVYLCASSPPEKGMNTEAFFGQGTRLTVV.

This clonotype occurred many times. The chain employs TRBV12-3 or TRBV12-4 and TRBJ1-2; the match to TRBD1 covers 7 bases. The junction had 18 bases not matched to a gene; V was cut back by 4 bases and J by 4 bases. CDR3 size: 18 residues. The CDR3 DNA reads TGTGCCAGCAGTTCTACAGGGGAAAAGGACTTGGTACGCTATGGCTACACCTTC. Its protein is CASSSTGEKDLVRYGYTF.

This clonotype has ten or more counts. The J gene is TRBJ1-6, the V gene TRBV4-1; D is unclear. Germline loops: CDR1 MGHRA, CDR2 YSYEKL. V lost 1 base, J lost 4 bases, and 17 bases lay in between. This CDR3 is built from 18 residues. For the CDR3, the DNA is TGCGCCAGCAGCCAAGGGGCCCGCGGAGAGAAGTATAATTCACCCCTCCACTTT. It translates to CASSQGARGEKYNSPLHF.

At least ten counts were recorded for this clonotype. V gene TRBV6-2 or TRBV6-3 combines with J gene TRBJ2-3; weak D call: TRBD2 (6 bases). This CDR3 has 12 residues. The germline V gene encodes CDR1 MNHEY and CDR2 SVGEGT. V was cut by 7 bases and J by 8 bases, with 13 bases left in between. CDR3 sequence reads: CASTRLGGTQYF. The CDR3 DNA is TGTGCCAGCACCCGTCTGGGGGGTACGCAGTATTTT.

The chain uses TRBV18 and TRBJ1-6; D remains unclear. The CDR3 spans 14 residues. V was cut by 2 bases and J by 8 bases, with 10 bases left in between. The V gene's germline CDR1 is KGHSH and CDR2 LQKENI. The CDR3 region is CASSPTLVDSPLHF. The CDR3 nucleotides read TGTGCCAGCTCACCAACGTTGGTTGATTCACCCCTCCACTTT.

This clonotype was seen at least ten times. CDR3 DNA sequence: TGTGCCAGCAGTTTCGGGGGCAGAAGCACAGATACGCAGTATTTT. This encodes CASSFGGRSTDTQYF. J is TRBJ2-3 and V is TRBV28, with D perhaps matching TRBD1 or TRBD2 (6 bases each). Trimming cost V 3 bases and J 0 bases, with 10 bases left between them. The CDR3 runs to 15 residues. Germline V gene data show CDR1 as MDHEN and CDR2 as SYDVKM. Supplemented by reference TRBV28 and TRBJ2-3, the full variable domain reads DVKVTQSSRYLVKRTGEKVFLECVQDMDHENMFWYRQDPGLGLRLIYFSYDVKMKEKGDIPEGYSVSREKKERFSLILESASTNQTSMYLCASSFGGRSTDTQYFGPGTRLTVL.

The chain combines TRBV7-6 with TRBJ2-3; 7 bases are a match to TRBD2. The CDR3 contains 15 residues. Germline CDR1 SGHVS, CDR2 FNYEAQ. The J segment lost 3 bases and the V segment lost 2 bases, leaving 5 bases of the junction unmatched. The CDR3 DNA is TGTGCCAGCAGCTTACAGAGCGGGATTACAGATACGCAGTATTTT. This sequence encodes CASSLQSGITDTQYF. The whole variable domain, remainder taken from reference TRBV7-6 and TRBJ2-3, is GAGVSQSPRYKVTKRGQDVALRCDPISGHVSLYWYRQALGQGPEFLTYFNYEAQQDKSGLPNDRFSAERPEGSISTLTIQRTEQRDSAMYRCASSLQSGITDTQYFGPGTRLTVL.

The table lists this clonotype with a few counts. The genes are TRBV3-1 and TRBJ2-1; 8 bases fit TRBD2. The CDR3 runs 15 residues. V was pared by 3 bases and J by 7 bases, with 8 bases of the junction left unmatched. From germline, CDR1 is LGHDT and CDR2 YNNKEL (reference sequence). The CDR3 here is CASSQQRTSRNEQFF. The CDR3 region has the DNA TGTGCCAGCAGCCAGCAAAGGACTAGCAGAAATGAGCAGTTCTTC.

The table lists this clonotype with a few counts. The chain employs TRBV11-2 and TRBJ2-6; the D gene is possibly TRBD2 (6 bases). Germline CDR1 and CDR2: SGHAT and FQNNGV. Deletions cut 1 base from V and 0 bases from J, with 16 bases between. The CDR3 has 19 residues. This chain's CDR3 is CASSLVAALRDSGANVLTF. The CDR3 DNA reads TGTGCCAGCAGCTTAGTGGCGGCCTTGCGGGACTCTGGGGCCAACGTCCTGACTTTC.

This clonotype was observed a single time. CDR3 sequence reads: CASSQDATGSYGYTF. CDR3 coding DNA: TGTGCCAGCAGCCAAGATGCCACAGGGAGCTATGGCTACACCTTC. The V call is TRBV14, the J call TRBJ1-2; possible D gene TRBD1, 6 bases. Germline CDR1 reads SGHDN; CDR2 reads FVKESK. V shed 0 bases and J shed 4 bases, with 12 bases lying between them. The CDR3 is made up of 15 amino acids.

The chain has TRBV7-3 and TRBJ2-3; no clear D gene. Germline CDR1 and CDR2: SGHTA and FQGTGA. This CDR3 comprises 14 residues. The V end lost 6 bases, the J end lost 3 bases, and 13 bases lay between the germline ends. CDR3 sequence: CASSFVGRTDTQYF. CDR3 DNA sequence: TGTGCCAGCAGTTTCGTAGGCCGGACAGATACGCAGTATTTT.

Only a few counts were recorded for this clonotype. The chain is built from TRBV7-2 and TRBJ2-3, with 12 bases that match TRBD2. This CDR3 is built from 16 residues. V shed 1 base, J shed 14 bases, and the junction held 13 bases outside the gene matches. Germline-derived CDR1 and CDR2 are SGHTA and FQGNSA. CDR3 amino acids: CASSLGLAGVQSEAYF. The CDR3 nucleotides are TGTGCCAGCAGCTTAGGACTAGCGGGGGTTCAGTCGGAGGCGTATTTT.

This clonotype was picked up a small number of times. The chain joins TRBV6-2 or TRBV6-3 to TRBJ2-3; 13 bases fit TRBD2. V shed 4 bases and J 2 bases; nucleotides not matched to a gene: 27. This CDR3 is 24 amino acids long. CDR1 and CDR2 from the germline V gene are MNHEY and SVGEGT. The CDR3 region is CASSLGAPHGLAGASSIFTDTQYF. In nucleotides, the CDR3 is TGTGCCAGCAGTTTGGGAGCCCCTCACGGACTAGCGGGGGCCTCTTCCATCTTCACAGATACGCAGTATTTT.

The rearrangement joins TRBV7-2 to TRBJ2-4, with D tentatively TRBD2 (6 bases). V was cut by 3 bases and J by 9 bases, with 12 bases left in between. This CDR3 comprises 13 residues. Germline values: CDR1 SGHTA, CDR2 FQGNSA. In DNA form, the CDR3 reads TGTGCCAGCAGCTTGGGGGTGGAGGGCATTCAGTACTTC. Its protein product is CASSLGVEGIQYF.

This clonotype was detected many times. The V call is TRBV7-2, the J call TRBJ1-1, with a weak D call TRBD1 (6 bases). V shed 4 bases and J shed 1 base, with 16 bases lying between them. The CDR3 loop spans 16 amino acids. In germline, CDR1 is SGHTA, CDR2 FQGNSA. The CDR3: CASSSSGARENTEAFF. The CDR3 DNA reads TGTGCCAGCAGCTCCTCAGGGGCCCGGGAGAACACTGAAGCTTTCTTT.

This clonotype occurred many times. The chain couples TRBV7-2 to TRBJ1-4; 9 bases agree with TRBD1. Germline-derived CDR1 and CDR2 are SGHTA and FQGNSA. V lost 1 base, J lost 5 bases, and 2 bases stayed unmatched. There are 15 residues in the CDR3. CDR3 sequence (DNA): TGTGCCAGCAGCTTAGGGGACAGGGACAATGAAAAACTGTTTTTT. It yields the protein CASSLGDRDNEKLFF. Combining the CDR3 with reference TRBV7-2 and TRBJ1-4 gives the whole variable domain GAGVSQSPSNKVTEKGKDVELRCDPISGHTALYWYRQSLGQGLEFLIYFQGNSAPDKSGLPSDRFSAERTGGSVSTLTIQRTQQEDSAVYLCASSLGDRDNEKLFFGSGTQLSVL.

This clonotype was observed many times. The chain recombines TRBV7-2 with TRBJ2-1, with 7 bases fitting TRBD2. V lost 3 bases, J lost 0 bases, and 2 bases stayed unmatched. This CDR3 is built from 15 residues. Germline-derived CDR1 and CDR2 are SGHTA and FQGNSA. The CDR3 protein is CASSFRGGSYNEQFF. In DNA, the CDR3 is TGTGCCAGCAGCTTTCGCGGGGGCTCCTACAATGAGCAGTTCTTC.

The sample holds many counts of this clonotype. The chain couples TRBV7-2 to TRBJ1-6; D may be TRBD1 (6 bases). CDR3 size: 18 residues. Germline V gene data show CDR1 as SGHTA and CDR2 as FQGNSA. V was shortened by 4 bases and J by 0 bases, with 16 bases between the two germline ends. The CDR3 loop reads CASSSTVGASSYNSPLHF. The CDR3 region has the DNA TGTGCCAGCAGCTCGACGGTGGGGGCTAGCTCCTATAATTCACCCCTCCACTTT.

This clonotype was detected many times. The CDR3 region is CASSDGEPTNEKLFF. CDR3 nucleotide sequence: TGTGCCAGCAGCGACGGGGAGCCCACGAATGAAAAACTGTTTTTT. The rearrangement uses TRBV7-9 and TRBJ1-4; unclear D gene. The V end lost 5 bases, the J end lost 5 bases, and 15 bases lay between the germline ends. Germline CDR1 SEHNR, CDR2 FQNEAQ (reference sequence). This CDR3 is 15 amino acids long.